This entry is about one T cell receptor beta chain. What it binds is unknown. The same CDR3 also results from other DNA sequences found in this sample. TCRdb keeps only in-frame clones here, not all; method: immunoSEQ multiplex PCR. This table has 430,000 or so clones, 75% to 95% appearing once. Germline loops: CDR1 LNHDA, CDR2 SQIVND (reference sequence). This CDR3 spans 14 amino acids. The J segment lost 4 bases and the V segment lost 5 bases, leaving 4 bases of the junction unmatched. These data are taken from a study of Ad26.COV2.S vaccination and SARS-CoV-2 variants. Treatment denoted: around 19 received Ad26.COV2.S at low or high dose, single or two shots; several received placebo; per-sample allocation not given. It was on day 63 after the first vaccine or placebo injection that samples were taken. Study results and caveats: Vaccine and placebo recipients had similar non-spike TCR breadth.

This TCR derives from a person aged 18 to 65 who received the Ad26.COV2.S COVID-19 vaccine or a placebo. V usage is TRBV19 and J usage is TRBJ1-1, with 10 nucleotides matching TRBD1. The starting material was peripheral blood, obtained in a trial of Ad26.COV2.S vaccine versus placebo. CDR3 sequence: CASSVTGGGTEAFF. Here the CDR3 DNA reads TGTGCCAGTAGTGTGACAGGGGGCGGCACTGAAGCTTTCTTT.